This TCR beta chain was identified in a study of CD8 T cells in Susac syndrome. The CDR3 has 12 residues. Trimming pared 3 bases from V and 7 bases from J, leaving 10 bases between. Germline assignment: CDR1 SGHTA and CDR2 FQGNSA. The sequenced target, TCR beta, came from blood CD8+ and CD4+ T cells. Age- and sex-matched healthy donors served as the control group. RNA, at about 0.45 to 1 ug, was reverse transcribed with random hexamers. Amplification of TCR beta CDR3 by immunoSEQ multiplex PCR spanned 54 Vbeta and 13 Jbeta. TCRdb used MiXCR to reprocess the immunoSEQ multiplex PCR reads, holding one entry per CDR3 protein. The sample has 100,000 to 150,000 distinct CDR3 sequences, about 94% seen once; the top ten hold 0.065% to 0.1%.

Material for sequencing was CD4+ T cells from PBMCs. The clonotype was recovered from a human donor in good health. The V call is TRBV7-2, the J call TRBJ2-7; D is undetermined. CDR3 amino acids: CASSFLGREQYF. CDR3 DNA: TGTGCCAGCAGCTTCTTGGGCCGGGAGCAGTACTTC.